This T cell receptor (beta chain) was recorded in a study of shared clonotypes between healthy human individuals (dated by TCRdb to 2020 to 2021). As for the study more broadly: A couple of women and a few men aged 18 to 49 years were included in the cohort. Per donor, three plates each were used for CD4 naive and CD4 memory, two for CD8 naive, and one for CD8 memory. To estimate repertoire size and how much clonotype sharing occurs between individuals, the study deeply sequenced the blood TCR repertoires of five healthy adults. To increase sequencing depth and limit assay-specific biases, TCR repertoire library preparation and sequencing were carried out by different laboratories using diverse techniques. Each donor's leukapheresis produced roughly between about 0.85 and 10 billion PBMCs.

Using the deep immunoSEQ assay, multiplex PCR amplified TCR CDR3 regions from genomic DNA. For each cell subset, the extracted genomic DNA was distributed evenly across all wells of several immunoSEQ 96-well plates, and each plate served as one replicate. Each replicate PCR for sorted subsets received roughly 0.2 ug genomic DNA, equal to roughly 30,000 T cell genomes. The purified libraries were quantified using a Qubit 3.0 fluorometer, sized with a Bioanalyzer 2100, and then quantified again using the KAPA Library Quantification kit. Every immunoSEQ 96-well plate was sequenced on a separate single-read 150-cycle Illumina NextSeq 550 flow cell. The paper's data handling went like this. Because the immunoSEQ output included only junctional sequences and no quality scores, the filtering could not be the same as the filtering used for full-length reads. Sequences were annotated with PyIR, a Python wrapper for IgBLAST v1.9, using IMGT germline references to assign V/J genes and CDR3. Reads with weak V/J assignments (E-value above 1e-6), missing CDR3, stop codons, out-of-frame junctions, or ambiguous translated residues were removed. V3J clonotypes were defined by identical inferred V gene, J gene, and CDR3 amino acid sequence. Percentage overlap between repertoires was calculated by dividing the number of shared unique clonotypes by the size of the smaller repertoire. Richness of each repertoire was evaluated using RTK rarefaction, the Chao1 estimator, and Recon v2.1 estimates of unobserved clonotypes. For all TCRbeta clonotypes obtained by the gDNA method from a few donors, generation probabilities were computed with OLGA. TCRdb took this table from immuneACCESS and kept in-frame rearrangements with V and J called. Such tables lack part of the clones; where checked against another copy, unresolved V genes explain under half of the gap, and the rest is unexplained. Clone size and V and J calls were adopted from that table, with D and trimming inferred from the DNA. This sample comprises roughly 2 million clones, about 94% of them detected only once. Over 0.1% of the sample belongs to the ten largest clones.

Looking up the germline V gene yields CDR1 MDHEN and CDR2 SYDVKM. The CDR3 numbers 17 residues from cysteine through phenylalanine. CDR3 DNA only is kept here, 51 bases in frame from base 1. The trim is 6 bases for V and 0 bases for J, with a gap of 20 bases between the germline ends. For this clone: There is no known antigen for this receptor. Per-base quality was not reported, and no clone a single base away is much larger than it.

What the study reported, not specific to this receptor: Compared with non-shared clonotypes, the clonotypes found in all four sorted-subset donors had higher generation probabilities. Incomplete sequencing was indicated by rarefaction of sorted-subset datasets, despite the large sequencing depth. Sharing across a few donors was observed for approximately 5% of naive CD4, around 3.5% of naive CD8, over 2% of memory CD4, and around 0.44% of memory CD8 clonotypes. Naive subsets generally had larger estimated clonotype richness than memory subsets did. Sampling was limited to blood, and TCR repertoires in tissue likely differ from TCR repertoires in blood. Pairwise subsampling indicated that sequencing depth was expected to affect the degree of clonotype sharing among donors. Because the study included a small number of donors, the genetic and exposure-history diversity represented was limited.

The donors were healthy, HIV-negative adults with no recently reported acute infections or vaccinations. Only Caucasian adults living in Nashville, Tennessee, USA were represented among the donors. CD4+ T cells were enriched through magnetic negative selection, after which naive cells were positively selected on CD45RA and the remaining negative fraction served as the memory subset. Blood was obtained by leukapheresis, after which PBMCs were separated by Ficoll-Histopaque density gradient centrifugation and cryopreserved in liquid nitrogen vapor phase. Analytical flow cytometry was used to check the purity and quantity of each magnetically sorted T cell population. Genomic DNA was isolated from every sorted fraction and measured by UV absorbance on a Nanodrop 2000c.

This chain joins TRBV28 to TRBJ1-1; too little of a D gene remains to name it. This TCR was sampled from a man younger than 35 in good health. Sequencing was performed on naive CD4+ T cells sorted from blood. The cell subset or site label on this specimen signifies: CD45RA+ positively selected. The DNA is as follows: TGTGCCAGCAGAACGGATCCGGGATCCGCCCTGAACACTGAAGCTTTCTTT. Its protein reads: CASRTDPGSALNTEAFF.